This T cell receptor beta chain was recorded in a study of beta chain features in type 1 diabetes. Regarding the study as a whole: Moderate but significant shortening of TCRB CDR3s was recorded in all four CD4+ subsets from Type 1 diabetes patients.

The V gene lost 3 bases and the J gene lost 4 bases, with 8 bases spanning the gap. The CDR3 totals 13 residues. Germline values: CDR1 SGHTA, CDR2 FQGNSA. A few counts support this clone. Its antigen is as yet unknown. Expressed TCRB transcripts were sequenced after all isolated RNA was converted to cDNA. Measured with immunoSEQ multiplex PCR; TCRdb has only the in-frame clones, and not every one. The sample contains some 360,000 clones, 9.6% of which appear only once. The rearrangement links TRBV7-2 to TRBJ2-3; D is uncertain. The specimen sequenced was central memory CD4+ T cells from blood. This TCR came from a man in his thirties or forties with type 1 diabetes. The CDR3 protein is CASSLNGPDTQYF. The CDR3 DNA follows: TGTGCCAGCAGCTTGAACGGGCCAGATACGCAGTATTTT.